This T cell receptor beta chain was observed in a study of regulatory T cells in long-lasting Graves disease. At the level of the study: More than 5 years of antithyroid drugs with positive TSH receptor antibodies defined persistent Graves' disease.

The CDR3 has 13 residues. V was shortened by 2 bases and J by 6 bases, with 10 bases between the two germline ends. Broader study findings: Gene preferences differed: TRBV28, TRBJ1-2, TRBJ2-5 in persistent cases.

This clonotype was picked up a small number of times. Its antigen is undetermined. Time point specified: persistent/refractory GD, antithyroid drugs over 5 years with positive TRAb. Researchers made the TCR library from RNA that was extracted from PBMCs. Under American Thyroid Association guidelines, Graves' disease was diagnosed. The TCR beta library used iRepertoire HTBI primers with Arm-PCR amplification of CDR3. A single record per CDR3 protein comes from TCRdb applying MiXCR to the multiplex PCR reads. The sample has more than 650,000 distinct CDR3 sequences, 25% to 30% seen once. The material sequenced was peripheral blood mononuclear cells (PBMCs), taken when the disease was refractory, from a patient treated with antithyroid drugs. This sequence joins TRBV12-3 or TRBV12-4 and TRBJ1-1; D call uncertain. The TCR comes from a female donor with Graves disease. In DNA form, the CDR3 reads TGTGCCAGCAGTTTAATAGGGCGGGCTGAAGCTTTCTTT. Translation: CASSLIGRAEAFF.